Detailed here is one T cell receptor (beta chain). Measured with immunoSEQ multiplex PCR; TCRdb has only the in-frame clones, and not every one. Of about 98,000 clones in the sample, 85% to 95% were seen once. This record comes from a study of OX40 agonist ivuxolimab in advanced cancers. In the study overall: The study reported partial responses in three patients: one hepatocellular carcinoma, two cutaneous melanoma.

Germline CDR1 and CDR2: SGHRS and YFSETQ. V was trimmed by 4 bases and J by 2 bases, leaving 10 bases between them. CDR3 length: 14 amino acids. The specimen comprised CD4+ or CD8+ T cells sorted from blood, sampled in a trial of the OX40 agonist ivuxolimab. This chain connects TRBV5-1 to TRBJ1-3, with a tentative D call TRBD1 (6 bases). The receptor comes from an adult with an advanced solid tumor such as melanoma, head and neck, liver or kidney cancer. The CDR3 coding sequence is TGCGCCAGCAGCCCAGGGGCGGCTGGAAACACCATATATTTT. Translated, it gives CASSPGAAGNTIYF.